A single sample gave rise to the 12 T cell receptor beta chains below, sequenced in a study of CD8+CD57+ T cells in acquired aplastic anemia. Patients chosen for sequencing had shown CD8+CD57+ cell expansion by flow cytometry. It was genomic DNA that served as the template for profiling TCR beta VDJ and CDR3. A single record per CDR3 protein comes from TCRdb applying MiXCR to the reads. The sample holds some 180,000 distinct CDR3 sequences; nearly 50% are singletons and the top ten take 10% to 15%. The sequenced sample was sorted CD4+, CD8+, or CD8+CD57+ T cells (not recorded which) from PBMCs. The receptors derive from a human donor with aplastic anemia.

The rearrangement links TRBV2 to TRBJ2-5, with 7 bases aligning to TRBD1. This CDR3 spans 14 amino acids. The germline V gene has CDR1 SNHLY and CDR2 FYNNEI. V was clipped by 5 bases and J by 2 bases; unmatched bases: 5. Here the CDR3 reads CASSLRQGQETQYF. CDR3 DNA: TGTGCCAGCAGTCTCCGACAGGGACAAGAGACCCAGTACTTC.

As regards this clonotype: This may be a read error: a much more frequent sequence differs by one nucleotide. The rearrangement joins TRBV9 to TRBJ2-3; possibly TRBD1 for D (5 bases). Trimming removed 0 bases from V and 2 bases from J, with 13 bases in between. The germline V gene has CDR1 SGDLS and CDR2 YYNGEE. This CDR3 has 16 amino acids. CDR3 coding DNA: TGTGCCAGCAGCGTAGTAACGGATGGACACACAGATACGCAGTATTTT. This translates into CASSVVTDGHTDTQYF.

This clonotype was counted at least ten times. The chain employs TRBV6-1 and TRBJ2-7; 11 bases are a match to TRBD1. The ends lost 7 bases at V and 4 bases at J; junction bases unmatched: 6. This CDR3 region has 14 residues. The germline CDR1 and CDR2 sequences are MNHNS and SASEGT. For the CDR3, the DNA is TGTGCCAGCATTCCCCGGGACAGGGGGTACGAGCAGTACTTC. It encodes CASIPRDRGYEQYF.

This chain connects TRBV20-1 to TRBJ1-2; D is possibly TRBD1 (5 bases). The CDR3 is 15 amino acids. Trimming shortened V by 6 bases and J by 4 bases, and 21 bases separated the two germline ends. Germline CDR1 reads DFQATT; CDR2 reads SNEGSKA (reference sequence). In nucleotides, the CDR3 is TGCAGTGCGTCGGTGGGGCAGAACCTGATCTATGGCTACACCTTC. Encoded protein: CSASVGQNLIYGYTF.

This clonotype was counted between two and nine times. The chain recombines TRBV18 with TRBJ2-5, with D tentatively TRBD2 (5 bases). Trimming pared 7 bases from V and 2 bases from J, leaving 11 bases between. CDR3 length: 13 amino acids. Germline V gene sequence: CDR1 KGHSH, CDR2 LQKENI. As DNA, the CDR3 is TGTGCCAGCTGCCGGGAACTGCAAGAGACCCAGTACTTC. Its protein product is CASCRELQETQYF.

The sample holds a few counts of this clonotype. The CDR3 here is CASAYQETQYF. DNA of the CDR3: TGTGCCAGCGCGTACCAAGAGACCCAGTACTTC. The V call is TRBV7-2, the J call TRBJ2-5; D is unresolved. Germline assignment: CDR1 SGHTA and CDR2 FQGNSA. V shed 8 bases and J shed 0 bases, with 4 bases lying between them. This CDR3 comprises 11 residues. The whole variable domain, filled in from reference TRBV7-2 and TRBJ2-5, reads GAGVSQSPSNKVTEKGKDVELRCDPISGHTALYWYRQSLGQGLEFLIYFQGNSAPDKSGLPSDRFSAERTGGSVSTLTIQRTQQEDSAVYLCASAYQETQYFGPGTRLLVL.

This clonotype occurred many times. The chain joins TRBV12-5 to TRBJ2-5; 7 bases align to TRBD2. The germline CDR1 and CDR2 sequences are LGHNT and FRNRAP. V gave up 6 bases and J gave up 2 bases; unmatched junction bases: 6. The CDR3 contains 14 residues. CDR3 nucleotides: TGTGCTAGTGGGACCGGGACTACTCAAGAGACCCAGTACTTC. Its protein product is CASGTGTTQETQYF.

The sample holds many counts of this clonotype. V is TRBV7-3 and J is TRBJ1-6; D gene uncertain. Germline V gene lookup returns CDR1 SGHTA and CDR2 FQGTGA. The ends were cut back, 1 base at V and 8 bases at J, with 6 bases in the middle. The CDR3 has 13 amino acids. The chain's CDR3 is CASSLRFDSPLHF. The CDR3 region has the DNA TGTGCCAGCAGCTTAAGGTTTGATTCACCCCTCCACTTT.

This chain uses TRBV7-8 with TRBJ2-1, with D uncertain. The length of the CDR3 is 12 residues. The V gene's germline CDR1 is SGHVS and CDR2 FQNEAQ. Trimming pared 2 bases from V and 10 bases from J, leaving 9 bases between. The CDR3, as DNA: TGTGCCAGCAGCTTAAACGTCGCCGAGCAGTTCTTC. This translates into CASSLNVAEQFF.

In its sample, this clonotype was seen many times. The V gene is TRBV5-1, the J gene TRBJ2-7; 13 positions agree with TRBD2. Germline-derived CDR1 and CDR2 are SGHRS and YFSETQ. This CDR3 has 15 residues. Trimming took 4 bases from V and 4 from J; bases not matched to a gene: 5. DNA for the CDR3: TGCGCCAGCAGCGTTACTAGCGGGGGGGAGTACGAGCAGTACTTC. This encodes CASSVTSGGEYEQYF.

This clonotype came up many times. The chain carries TRBV11-2 and TRBJ2-1, with D possibly TRBD2 on 5 matching bases. V lost 1 base to trimming and J lost 7 bases, with 11 bases between them. Germline CDR1 SGHAT, CDR2 FQNNGV. This CDR3 spans 14 amino acids. This CDR3 reads CASSLGGRGNEQFF. The CDR3 nucleotides read TGTGCCAGCAGCTTAGGGGGTAGAGGGAATGAGCAGTTCTTC. The whole variable domain, filled in from reference TRBV11-2 and TRBJ2-1, reads EAGVAQSPRYKIIEKRQSVAFWCNPISGHATLYWYQQILGQGPKLLIQFQNNGVVDDSQLPKDRFSAERLKGVDSTLKIQPAKLEDSAVYLCASSLGGRGNEQFFGPGTRLTVL.

A single count supports this clonotype. The chain links TRBV24-1 to TRBJ2-7, with TRBD1 as a possible D gene (6 bases). The CDR3 length is 13 residues. Germline values: CDR1 KGHDR, CDR2 SFDVKD. Trimming shortened V by 7 bases and J by 10 bases, and 19 bases separated the two germline ends. As DNA, the CDR3 is TGTGCCACCAGGAACCGGGACACGGGCGATCAGTACTTC. Translating it yields CATRNRDTGDQYF.